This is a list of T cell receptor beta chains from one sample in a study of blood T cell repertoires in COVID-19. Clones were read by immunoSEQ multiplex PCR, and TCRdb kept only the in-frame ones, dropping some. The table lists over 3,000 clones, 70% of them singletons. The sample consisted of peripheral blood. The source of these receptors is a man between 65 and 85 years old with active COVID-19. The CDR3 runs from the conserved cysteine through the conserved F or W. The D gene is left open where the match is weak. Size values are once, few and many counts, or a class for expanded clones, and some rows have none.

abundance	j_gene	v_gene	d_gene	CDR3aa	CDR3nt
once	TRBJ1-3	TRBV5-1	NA	CASRLRGVTDTIYF	TGCGCCAGCAGATTGAGGGGCGTAACAGACACCATATATTTT
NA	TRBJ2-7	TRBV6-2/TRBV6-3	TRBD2	CASSYSRLAGAYEQYF	TGTGCCAGCAGTTACTCCCGACTAGCGGGGGCCTACGAGCAGTACTTC
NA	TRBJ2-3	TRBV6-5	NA	CASSYRESLDTQYF	TGTGCCAGCAGTTACCGGGAGAGTCTGGATACGCAGTATTTT
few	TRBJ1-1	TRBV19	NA	CASDTGRGGLHTEAFF	TGTGCCAGCGATACCGGTCGTGGGGGGTTGCACACTGAAGCTTTCTTT
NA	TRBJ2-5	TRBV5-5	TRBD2	CASSLPGLAGSAGETQYF	TGTGCCAGCAGCTTACCGGGACTAGCGGGATCAGCGGGGGAGACCCAGTACTTC
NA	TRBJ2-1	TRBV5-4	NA	CASSLFGWGPLF	TGTGCCAGCAGCTTGTTCGGCTGGGGCCCCCTCTTC
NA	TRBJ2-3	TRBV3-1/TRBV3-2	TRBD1	CASSFGKGANTDTQYF	TGTGCCAGCAGCTTCGGGAAGGGGGCGAACACAGATACGCAGTATTTT
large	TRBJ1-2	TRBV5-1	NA	CASSLEMSGGYTF	TGCGCCAGCAGCTTGGAAATGAGCGGTGGCTACACCTTC
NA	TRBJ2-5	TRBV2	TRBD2	CASGGTSGNGETQYF	TGTGCCAGCGGTGGGACTAGCGGGAATGGAGAGACCCAGTACTTC
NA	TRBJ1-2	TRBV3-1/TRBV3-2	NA	CASSQETWRKEDGYTF	TGTGCCAGCAGCCAAGAAACTTGGAGGAAGGAGGATGGCTACACCTTC
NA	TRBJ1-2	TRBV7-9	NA	CASRRRGYTF	TGTGCCAGCAGGAGGCGTGGCTACACCTTC
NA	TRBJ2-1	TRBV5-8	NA	CASSLRQGGHEQFF	TGTGCCAGCAGCTTGAGGCAGGGGGGACATGAGCAGTTCTTC
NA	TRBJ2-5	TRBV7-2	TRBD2	CASSLASGTTQETQYF	TGTGCCAGCAGCTTAGCTAGCGGGACGACACAAGAGACCCAGTACTTC
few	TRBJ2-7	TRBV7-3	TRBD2	CASSPGLASSYEQYF	TGTGCCAGCAGCCCGGGACTAGCGAGCTCCTACGAGCAGTACTTC
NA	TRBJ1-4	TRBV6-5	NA	CASRQGVGNEKLFF	TGTGCCAGCAGACAGGGAGTAGGTAATGAAAAACTGTTTTTT
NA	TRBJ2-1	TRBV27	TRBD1	CASRAGTGSYLAPEQFF	TGTGCCAGCAGAGCAGGGACAGGGTCTTACCTCGCCCCTGAGCAGTTCTTC
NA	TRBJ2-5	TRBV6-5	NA	CASSDYRWETQYF	TGTGCCAGCAGCGACTACCGCTGGGAGACCCAGTACTTC
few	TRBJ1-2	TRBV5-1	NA	CASSLWGGENYGYTF	TGCGCCAGCAGCTTGTGGGGCGGTGAGAACTATGGCTACACCTTC
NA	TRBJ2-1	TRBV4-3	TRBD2	CASSQAAGGFGEQFF	TGCGCCAGCAGCCAAGCCGCGGGAGGGTTTGGTGAGCAGTTCTTC
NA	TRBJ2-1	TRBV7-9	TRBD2	CASSLGVSGRADNEQFF	TGTGCCAGCAGCTTAGGGGTTAGCGGGAGGGCCGACAATGAGCAGTTCTTC
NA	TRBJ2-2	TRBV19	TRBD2	CASSIIIEREGRGNTGELFF	TGTGCCAGTAGTATAATTATCGAGCGGGAGGGCCGGGGGAACACCGGGGAGCTGTTTTTT
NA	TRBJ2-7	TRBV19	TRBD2	CASSWGGSYEQYF	TGTGCCAGTAGTTGGGGCGGGAGTTACGAGCAGTACTTC
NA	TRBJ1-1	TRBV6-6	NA	CASSYLAGNTEAFF	TGTGCCAGCAGTTACTTAGCCGGGAACACTGAAGCTTTCTTT
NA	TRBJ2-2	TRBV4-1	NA	CASSPPPGQAGSGELFF	TGCGCCAGCAGCCCCCCGCCCGGACAGGCGGGGTCCGGGGAGCTGTTTTTT
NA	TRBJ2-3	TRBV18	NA	CASSPTRDLLLPQYF	TGTGCCAGCTCACCGACCCGGGACTTGCTTCTCCCGCAGTATTTT
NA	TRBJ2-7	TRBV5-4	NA	CASSLGRVSYEQYF	TGTGCCAGCAGCTTGGGCAGGGTGTCCTACGAGCAGTACTTC
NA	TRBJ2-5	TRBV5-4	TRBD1	CASSLKTGDGTQYF	TGTGCCAGCAGCTTAAAGACAGGGGACGGGACCCAGTACTTC
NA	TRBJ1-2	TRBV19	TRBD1	CASNRGQGSSYGYTF	TGTGCCAGTAACCGTGGACAGGGAAGTTCCTATGGCTACACCTTC
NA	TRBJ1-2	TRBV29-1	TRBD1	CSVTGARESYGYTF	TGCAGCGTTACAGGGGCGCGCGAAAGCTATGGCTACACCTTC
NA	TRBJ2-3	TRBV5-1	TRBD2	CASSSGGSEVTQYF	TGCGCCAGCAGTTCGGGAGGGTCGGAAGTTACGCAGTATTTT
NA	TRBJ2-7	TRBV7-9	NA	CASSFGGSLYEQYF	TGTGCCAGCAGCTTCGGGGGATCCCTTTACGAGCAGTACTTC
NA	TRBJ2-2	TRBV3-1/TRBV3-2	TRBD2	CASREDSGRSDGELFF	TGTGCCAGCAGGGAGGACAGCGGGAGGTCGGACGGGGAGCTGTTTTTT